These T cell receptor beta chains were read from a single sample in a study of blood T cells in healthy people across ages. MiXCR was run by TCRdb on the 5' RACE reads, yielding one entry per CDR3 protein. Of some 550,000 distinct CDR3 sequences in the sample, around half are singletons; the top ten hold roughly 24%. The sequenced sample was blood. The source is an elderly man in good health. CDR3s include the opening cysteine and the closing phenylalanine or tryptophan. Each record gives: V gene, J gene, CDR3 protein.

v_gene: TRBV27; j_gene: TRBJ1-4; CDR3aa: CASSSLATNEKLFF
v_gene: TRBV7-2; j_gene: TRBJ2-5; CDR3aa: CASRTGQGGDEQYF
v_gene: TRBV6-2/TRBV6-3; j_gene: TRBJ1-1; CDR3aa: CASSYPPGRNTEAFF
v_gene: TRBV20-1; j_gene: TRBJ2-3; CDR3aa: CSARDPRGTPNTQYF
v_gene: TRBV6-5; j_gene: TRBJ1-1; CDR3aa: CASSRVEGAVTEAFF
v_gene: TRBV6-5; j_gene: TRBJ1-2; CDR3aa: CASSPPDRGQAGYTF
v_gene: TRBV4-3; j_gene: TRBJ2-3; CDR3aa: CASSQRGGSDTQYF
v_gene: TRBV12-3/TRBV12-4; j_gene: TRBJ2-3; CDR3aa: CASSPGRTTNTQYF
v_gene: TRBV18; j_gene: TRBJ2-5; CDR3aa: CASSPPGQALWQETQYF
v_gene: TRBV20-1; j_gene: TRBJ2-7; CDR3aa: CSAKPGLAEGQGDYVIEQYF
v_gene: TRBV27; j_gene: TRBJ2-5; CDR3aa: CASSDRGVETQYF
v_gene: TRBV29-1; j_gene: TRBJ1-1; CDR3aa: CSVEEGPWVTEAFF
v_gene: TRBV7-2; j_gene: TRBJ2-1; CDR3aa: CASSPYREGGFQFF
v_gene: TRBV18; j_gene: TRBJ2-3; CDR3aa: CASSLRGGARPDSTDTQYF
v_gene: TRBV3-1; j_gene: TRBJ2-4; CDR3aa: CASGQEVRKQYF
v_gene: TRBV21-1; j_gene: .; CDR3aa: CASSKPFGTGGYEQYF
v_gene: TRBV5-1; j_gene: TRBJ2-1; CDR3aa: CASRSGLARDEQFF
v_gene: TRBV4-1; j_gene: TRBJ2-1; CDR3aa: CASSQEGRYNEQFF
v_gene: TRBV10-3; j_gene: TRBJ2-3; CDR3aa: CAISDLERGNLGTDTQYF
v_gene: TRBV6-6; j_gene: .; CDR3aa: CASSYSASGIGETQYF
v_gene: TRBV7-2; j_gene: TRBJ2-7; CDR3aa: CASSLAFGGGCYEQYF
v_gene: TRBV6-6; j_gene: TRBJ2-7; CDR3aa: CASSYNRGRSYEQYF
v_gene: TRBV7-2; j_gene: TRBJ2-7; CDR3aa: CASRARLAGSYEQYF
v_gene: TRBV6-2/TRBV6-3; j_gene: TRBJ2-7; CDR3aa: CASHHGRGLHEQYF
v_gene: TRBV6-1; j_gene: TRBJ1-2; CDR3aa: CASSVSGFYGYTF
v_gene: TRBV3-1; j_gene: TRBJ1-5; CDR3aa: CASSQGPTGINQPQHF
v_gene: TRBV20-1; j_gene: TRBJ2-1; CDR3aa: CSLLAGGRFKNEQFF
v_gene: TRBV3-1; j_gene: TRBJ2-1; CDR3aa: CASSPEPGQGSHNEQFF
v_gene: TRBV27; j_gene: TRBJ2-1; CDR3aa: CASTSNVLARHNEQFF
v_gene: TRBV6-2/TRBV6-3; j_gene: .; CDR3aa: CASSSTSGGYNEQYF
v_gene: TRBV30; j_gene: TRBJ2-1; CDR3aa: CALGGASGKFF
v_gene: TRBV6-2/TRBV6-3; j_gene: TRBJ2-1; CDR3aa: CASSRRPLAGGFNGQFF
v_gene: TRBV20-1; j_gene: .; CDR3aa: CSAIPGLASYEQYF
v_gene: TRBV6-2/TRBV6-3; j_gene: TRBJ2-7; CDR3aa: CASSMGLRTYEQYF
v_gene: TRBV19; j_gene: TRBJ2-1; CDR3aa: CASRKILGDYNEQFF
v_gene: TRBV7-2; j_gene: TRBJ2-5; CDR3aa: CASSLAARGPETQYF
v_gene: TRBV7-9; j_gene: TRBJ1-1; CDR3aa: CASSLNSPNTEAFF
v_gene: TRBV27; j_gene: TRBJ1-6; CDR3aa: CASSLSKMGNSPLHF
v_gene: TRBV12-3/TRBV12-4; j_gene: TRBJ2-7; CDR3aa: CASSLMRAEYYEQYF
v_gene: TRBV10-3; j_gene: .; CDR3aa: CAISGTGGAPYEQYF
v_gene: TRBV7-3; j_gene: TRBJ2-1; CDR3aa: CASSPRDRPYNEQFF
v_gene: TRBV7-2; j_gene: TRBJ2-1; CDR3aa: CASSLNSGGLNEQFF